One and the same sample provided the 27 T cell receptor beta chains below, sequenced in a study of blood T cell repertoires in COVID-19. TCRdb's table, derived via immunoSEQ multiplex PCR, lists solely in-frame clones and lacks some. This sample has around 210,000 clones, with 80% to 90% found just once. The specimen was peripheral blood. The receptors were gathered from a woman in her seventies with acute or convalescent COVID-19.

The V call is TRBV18, the J call TRBJ2-5; 8 bases fit TRBD1. V lost 3 bases to trimming and J lost 5 bases; unmatched junction nucleotides: 11. This CDR3 has 16 amino acids. Per the germline V gene, CDR1 is KGHSH and CDR2 is LQKENI. CDR3 DNA: TGTGCCAGCTCACCTGGACAGGGAGCCTCGGGGGAGACCCAGTACTTC. Translating gives CASSPGQGASGETQYF.

This clone was detected a few times. The J gene is TRBJ2-7, the V gene TRBV11-1; possible D gene TRBD2, 5 bases. This CDR3 region has 15 residues. Germline V gives CDR1 SGHAT, CDR2 FQDESV (reference sequence). Trimming cost V 5 bases and J 2 bases, with 16 bases left between them. CDR3 residues: CASSRIRTSAYEQYF. The CDR3 DNA sequence: TGTGCCAGCAGCCGTATCAGGACTTCGGCCTACGAGCAGTACTTC.

The count of this clone is one. The V and J genes are TRBV11-2 and TRBJ2-3, with D possibly matching TRBD1 (6 bases). The CDR3 extends over 18 amino acids. Between the trimmed V and J ends, which lost 1 base and 2 bases, there was a span of 19 bases. Germline values: CDR1 SGHAT, CDR2 FQNNGV. CDR3 bases: TGTGCCAGCAGCTTAGTACCACCCTGGGGACAAGCCACAGATACGCAGTATTTT. This sequence encodes CASSLVPPWGQATDTQYF.

Turning to this clone: At one of its ends the junction is not consistent with the germline gene, which may arise from a read error. The V gene is TRBV2, the J gene TRBJ1-1, with TRBD1 matching over 8 bases. Germline CDR1 is SNHLY and CDR2 is FYNNEI. The CDR3 loop spans 12 amino acids. The CDR3 region is CASSIQGVVPFF. The CDR3 DNA reads TGTGCCAGCAGTATACAGGGGGTCGTACCTTTTTTT.

This clone was counted only a few times. The J gene is TRBJ2-5, the V gene TRBV6-5, with a possible D match to TRBD1 (6 bases). Germline CDR1 is MNHEY and CDR2 is SVGAGI. The V and J ends lost 11 bases and 1 base respectively, with 14 bases between them. The CDR3 totals 13 residues. The CDR3 bases are TGTGCCGGCCGGCCACAGGGCCAAGAGACCCAGTACTTC. Its protein is CAGRPQGQETQYF.

This clone was seen just once. The V call is TRBV19, the J call TRBJ1-5; 9 nucleotides agree with TRBD1. The CDR3 sequence is 14 residues long. In germline, CDR1 is LNHDA, CDR2 SQIVND (reference sequence). V gave up 6 bases and J gave up 6 bases; unmatched junction bases: 6. The CDR3 spells CASRSGTGRQPQHF. For the CDR3, the DNA is TGTGCCAGTAGGTCCGGGACAGGGCGTCAGCCCCAGCATTTT.

The chain combines TRBV5-4 with TRBJ2-7; 7 positions match TRBD1. The germline gives CDR1 SGHNT, CDR2 YYREEE (reference sequence). This CDR3 is 13 amino acids long. Trimming removed 0 bases from V and 6 bases from J; junction bases left unmatched: 3. CDR3 in DNA: TGTGCCAGCAGCTTGGTAAACAGGGGCGAGCAGTACTTC. It is translated as CASSLVNRGEQYF.

The chain joins TRBV5-4 to TRBJ2-5; TRBD2 agrees at 9 bases. J was trimmed by 5 bases and V by 4 bases; bases with no gene match: 6. Germline-derived CDR1 and CDR2 are SGHNT and YYREEE (reference sequence). The CDR3 extends over 14 amino acids. CDR3 loop: CASSAGGRLETQYF. CDR3 DNA sequence: TGTGCCAGCAGCGCGGGAGGGCGTTTGGAGACCCAGTACTTC. Filled out from reference TRBV5-4 and TRBJ2-5, the complete variable domain reads ETGVTQSPTHLIKTRGQQVTLRCSSQSGHNTVSWYQQALGQGPQFIFQYYREEENGRGNFPPRFSGLQFPNYSSELNVNALELDDSALYLCASSAGGRLETQYFGPGTRLLVL.

The rearrangement joins TRBV28 to TRBJ1-2, with 8 nucleotides matching TRBD1. J was trimmed by 8 bases and V by 3 bases; bases with no gene match: 5. The CDR3 covers 13 residues. The germline V gene has CDR1 MDHEN and CDR2 SYDVKM. CDR3 in DNA: TGTGCCAGCAGTTTCCGCCAGGGGGCCGGCTACACCTTC. It specifies CASSFRQGAGYTF.

V gene TRBV29-1 combines with J gene TRBJ2-7; D may be TRBD1 (5 bases). V was shortened by 5 bases and J by 3 bases, with 11 bases between the two germline ends. The V gene's germline CDR1 is SQVTM and CDR2 ANQGSEA. The CDR3 extends over 12 amino acids. The CDR3 sequence: CSVRRANYEQYF. Written as DNA, the CDR3 is TGCAGCGTTCGCAGGGCTAACTACGAGCAGTACTTC.

This clone is labeled medium-sized (0.01 to 0.1%). The chain has TRBV4-2 and TRBJ2-4; the match to TRBD2 covers 9 bases. The CDR3 runs 19 residues. In germline, CDR1 is LGHNA, CDR2 YNFKEQ. V was clipped by 1 base and J by 0 bases; unmatched bases: 10. CDR3 nucleotides: TGTGCCAGCAGCCAAGGTCAGGCTAGCGGGGCCCTAGCCAAAAACATTCAGTACTTC. Translation gives CASSQGQASGALAKNIQYF.

The chain links TRBV3-1 (or the pseudogene TRBV3-2) to TRBJ2-3, with TRBD2 matching 8 bases. The CDR3 is 17 amino acids. Germline-derived CDR1 and CDR2 are LGHDT and YNNKEL (reference sequence). V shed 0 bases, J shed 1 base, and the junction held 6 bases outside the gene matches. This CDR3 is CASSQEVEAGGTDTQYF. The CDR3 DNA sequence: TGTGCCAGCAGCCAAGAGGTGGAAGCGGGGGGCACAGATACGCAGTATTTT.

The V gene is TRBV18, the J gene TRBJ1-2; D is uncertain. The CDR3 has 13 amino acids. V was clipped by 6 bases and J by 6 bases, with 14 bases between them. Germline V CDR1 and CDR2: KGHSH, LQKENI. CDR3 in amino acids: CASSLDGEHGYTF. DNA of the CDR3: TGTGCCAGCTCCCTGGACGGGGAGCATGGCTACACCTTC. The whole variable domain, filled in from reference TRBV18 and TRBJ1-2, reads NAGVMQNPRHLVRRRGQEARLRCSPMKGHSHVYWYRQLPEEGLKFMVYLQKENIIDESGMPKERFSAEFPKEGPSILRIQQVVRGDSAAYFCASSLDGEHGYTFGSGTRLTVV.

This chain connects TRBV5-1 to TRBJ2-7, with 7 bases matching TRBD1. The CDR3 extends over 16 amino acids. With V trimmed by 4 bases and J by 0 bases, 10 bases remained unmatched. Germline V gene lookup returns CDR1 SGHRS and CDR2 YFSETQ. CDR3 nucleotides: TGCGCCAGCAGCAGTCGGACAGGAAGGAGCTCCTACGAGCAGTACTTC. It specifies CASSSRTGRSSYEQYF. Complete variable domain (other parts from reference TRBV5-1 and TRBJ2-7): KAGVTQTPRYLIKTRGQQVTLSCSPISGHRSVSWYQQTPGQGLQFLFEYFSETQRNKGNFPGRFSGRQFSNSRSEMNVSTLELGDSALYLCASSSRTGRSSYEQYFGPGTRLTVT.

The rearrangement joins TRBV7-2 to TRBJ1-2; 9 nucleotides match TRBD1. V shed 2 bases, J shed 2 bases, and the junction held 6 bases outside the gene matches. The CDR3 is made up of 16 amino acids. CDR1 is SGHTA, CDR2 FQGNSA, per germline. CDR3 protein: CASSLLTGGANYGYTF. DNA of the CDR3: TGTGCCAGCAGCTTACTTACAGGGGGCGCGAACTATGGCTACACCTTC. The whole variable domain, remainder taken from reference TRBV7-2 and TRBJ1-2, is GAGVSQSPSNKVTEKGKDVELRCDPISGHTALYWYRQSLGQGLEFLIYFQGNSAPDKSGLPSDRFSAERTGGSVSTLTIQRTQQEDSAVYLCASSLLTGGANYGYTFGSGTRLTVV.

V is TRBV10-3 and J is TRBJ1-1, with no clear D. Trimming stripped 0 bases from V and 3 bases from J, with 11 bases between. Germline V lookup: CDR1 ENHRY, CDR2 SYGVKD. The CDR3 totals 15 residues. The CDR3 DNA follows: TGTGCCATCAGTGAGTCGGATCGCAGGTACACTGAAGCTTTCTTT. This sequence encodes CAISESDRRYTEAFF.

The chain combines TRBV9 with TRBJ2-1; tentative D call: TRBD2 (5 bases). From germline, CDR1 is SGDLS and CDR2 YYNGEE. The CDR3 runs 13 residues. V dropped 4 bases and J dropped 7 bases, with 12 bases sitting between them. The CDR3 region has the DNA TGTGCCAGCAGCCCAACCTGGAGGAATGAGCAGTTCTTC. This codes for CASSPTWRNEQFF. Complete variable domain (other parts from reference TRBV9 and TRBJ2-1): DSGVTQTPKHLITATGQRVTLRCSPRSGDLSVYWYQQSLDQGLQFLIQYYNGEERAKGNILERFSAQQFPDLHSELNLSSLELGDSALYFCASSPTWRNEQFFGPGTRLTVL.

The CDR3 spells CASSAPPYGNTIYF. Written as DNA, the CDR3 is TGTGCCAGCTCCGCGCCGCCGTATGGAAACACCATATATTTT. The chain carries TRBV18 and TRBJ1-3; D gene uncertain. V was trimmed by 6 bases and J by 3 bases, leaving 12 bases between them. Germline V gives CDR1 KGHSH, CDR2 LQKENI. This CDR3 comprises 14 residues.

The V and J genes are TRBV19 and TRBJ2-1; maybe TRBD2 (6 bases). The germline V gene encodes CDR1 LNHDA and CDR2 SQIVND (reference sequence). Trimming removed 8 bases at V and 6 bases at J, with 14 bases between. The CDR3 loop spans 13 amino acids. The CDR3 here is CASGTAVLNEQFF. For the CDR3, the DNA is TGTGCCAGTGGGACTGCCGTGCTCAATGAGCAGTTCTTC.

This rearrangement joins TRBV19 to TRBJ2-1; a weak D match, TRBD1 (7 bases). V lost 7 bases, J lost 7 bases, and 20 bases lay in between. From germline, CDR1 is LNHDA and CDR2 SQIVND (reference sequence). The CDR3 sequence is 15 residues long. The CDR3 DNA follows: TGTGCCAGTACCGGAAGGAGGGGGCAGTGGAATGAGCAGTTCTTC. It specifies CASTGRRGQWNEQFF. Filled out from reference TRBV19 and TRBJ2-1, the complete variable domain reads DGGITQSPKYLFRKEGQNVTLSCEQNLNHDAMYWYRQDPGQGLRLIYYSQIVNDFQKGDIAEGYSVSREKKESFPLTVTSAQKNPTAFYLCASTGRRGQWNEQFFGPGTRLTVL.

The rearrangement links TRBV5-6 to TRBJ2-5, with 7 positions matching TRBD2. Germline CDR1 is SGHDT and CDR2 is YYEEEE. The CDR3 consists of 13 residues. V was clipped by 4 bases and J by 6 bases; unmatched bases: 6. The CDR3 coding sequence is TGTGCCAGCAGCGGGGGAGGGGCGAAGACCCAGTACTTC. Residues: CASSGGGAKTQYF.

The V gene is TRBV5-5, the J gene TRBJ1-5; D remains unclear. The CDR3 is made up of 15 amino acids. Deletions cut 6 bases from V and 6 bases from J, with 19 bases between. Germline values: CDR1 SGHKS, CDR2 YYEKEE (reference sequence). DNA for the CDR3: TGTGCCAGCAACCTCGGTACAGTGGAGGGTCAGCCCCAGCATTTT. This sequence encodes CASNLGTVEGQPQHF.

The V and J genes are TRBV19 and TRBJ2-1; TRBD2 aligns across 11 bases. J was trimmed by 6 bases and V by 3 bases; bases with no gene match: 7. The germline V gene encodes CDR1 LNHDA and CDR2 SQIVND (reference sequence). The CDR3 totals 16 residues. CDR3 amino acids: CASSMLGLAGGNEQFF. CDR3 DNA sequence: TGTGCCAGTAGTATGCTGGGGCTAGCGGGAGGCAATGAGCAGTTCTTC.

V and J are TRBV28 and TRBJ1-2; no reliable D call. Deletions cut 7 bases from V and 4 bases from J, with 19 bases between. Germline values: CDR1 MDHEN, CDR2 SYDVKM. This CDR3 has 15 residues. This chain's CDR3 is CASTDPGGSSYGYTF. In DNA form, the CDR3 reads TGTGCCAGCACGGACCCCGGAGGTTCGAGCTATGGCTACACCTTC.

This clone was detected a few times. The CDR3 loop is CASRASPVGYTF. As DNA, the CDR3 is TGTGCCAGCAGAGCATCCCCCGTAGGCTACACCTTC. The chain carries TRBV28 and TRBJ1-2; D unresolved. Germline V gene sequence: CDR1 MDHEN, CDR2 SYDVKM. This CDR3 comprises 12 residues. Trimming cost V 6 bases and J 8 bases, with 13 bases left between them.

This rearrangement joins TRBV11-2 to TRBJ1-2; D gene uncertain. The ends were cut back, 3 bases at V and 0 bases at J, with 8 bases in the middle. This CDR3 contains 14 residues. Germline V gene data show CDR1 as SGHAT and CDR2 as FQNNGV. For the CDR3, the DNA is TGTGCCAGCAGCTTCCCCGGGTCTAACTATGGCTACACCTTC. Translation: CASSFPGSNYGYTF.

The gene calls are TRBV5-1 and TRBJ2-2, with no clear D. The germline gives CDR1 SGHRS, CDR2 YFSETQ. V was clipped by 4 bases and J by 0 bases, with 10 bases between them. The length of the CDR3 is 15 residues. CDR3 residues: CASSRDNANTGELFF. DNA of the CDR3: TGCGCCAGCAGCCGAGACAACGCGAACACCGGGGAGCTGTTTTTT.